This TCR beta chain was sequenced during a study of T-cell reconstitution after alpha-beta-depleted transplantation in children. Construction of the TCRbeta library involved unique molecular identifiers. One entry per CDR3 protein, called by TCRdb with MiXCR from the PCR reads. Of approximately 220,000 distinct CDR3 sequences in the sample, about a sixth were seen once. This CDR3 region has 14 residues. V was pared by 4 bases and J by 5 bases, with 3 bases of the junction left unmatched. CDR1 and CDR2 from the germline V gene are LGHDT and YNNKEL (reference sequence). This clonotype was recorded at least ten times.

The chain uses TRBV3-1 and TRBJ2-1; 9 bases agree with TRBD1. The TCR was taken from a male patient aged 2 to 10 who had a stem cell transplant for acute lymphoblastic leukemia, so the T cells may come from the graft donor. Source: PBMCs, mostly from graft donor cells, taken 360 days after TCRalphabeta/CD19-depleted stem cell transplant. This CDR3 reads CASSRGTGHNEQFF. The CDR3 coding sequence is TGTGCCAGCAGCCGAGGGACAGGGCACAATGAGCAGTTCTTC.